The clone carrying this T cell receptor (beta chain) appeared many times. What it recognizes is unknown. For repertoire sequencing, the TCR beta CDR3 regions were amplified from RNA transcripts. In the first round, RT-PCR was carried out with HTBI primers, and a multiplex PCR formed the second round. TCRdb reprocessed the multiplex PCR reads via MiXCR and lists one record per CDR3 protein. The sample includes approximately 380,000 distinct CDR3 sequences, around 20% of them seen just once. This sample was taken from a study of Graves' ophthalmopathy and Graves' hyperthyroidism. Findings and limits, study-wide: Both a roughly 70% sensitivity and an approximately 74% specificity characterized the model's predictions of ophthalmopathy progression.

No ophthalmopathy within 18 months of follow-up signified stable hyperthyroidism. Uncontrolled infections, pregnancy, lactation or other autoimmune diseases led to patient exclusion. The evidence that diagnosis relied on was clinical symptoms, serum thyroxine, TRAb, thyroid ultrasound and orbital computed tomography. The CDR3 is made up of 13 amino acids. V shed 11 bases and J 8 bases; nucleotides not matched to a gene: 14. CDR1 and CDR2 (germline): SNHLY, FYNNEI. This chain connects TRBV2 to TRBJ1-1; TRBD1 matches 7 bases. This TCR derives from a woman aged 18-35 years with stable Graves' hyperthyroidism. Sequenced material: peripheral blood. In nucleotides, the CDR3 is TGTGCCGGGAAGGGGGCGCCGGACTTCGAAGCTTTCTTT. As protein: CAGKGAPDFEAFF.